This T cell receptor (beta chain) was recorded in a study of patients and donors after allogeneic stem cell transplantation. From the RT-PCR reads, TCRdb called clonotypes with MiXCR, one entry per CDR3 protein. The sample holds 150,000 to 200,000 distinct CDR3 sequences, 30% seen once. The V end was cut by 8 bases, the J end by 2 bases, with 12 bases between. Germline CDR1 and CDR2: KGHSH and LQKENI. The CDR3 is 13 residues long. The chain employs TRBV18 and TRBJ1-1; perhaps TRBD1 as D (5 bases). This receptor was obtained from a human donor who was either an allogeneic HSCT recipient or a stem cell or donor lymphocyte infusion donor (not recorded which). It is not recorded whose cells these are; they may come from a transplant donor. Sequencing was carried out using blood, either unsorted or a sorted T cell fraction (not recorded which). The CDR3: CASVRQFNTEAFF. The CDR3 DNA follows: TGTGCCAGCGTCAGACAGTTTAACACTGAAGCTTTCTTT.